This is a list of T cell receptor beta chains from one sample in a study of blood T cell repertoires in COVID-19. Using immunoSEQ multiplex PCR, the repertoire was profiled, and TCRdb retains in-frame clones only, with some absent. The sample lists 350,000 to 400,000 clones; 88% were seen once. The sequencing sample was made of PBMCs or T cells enriched from blood (not recorded which). The receptors derive from a woman under 30 who had recovered from COVID-19. CDR3s include the opening cysteine and the closing phenylalanine or tryptophan. Fields, in order: J gene, CDR3 length, clone size, D gene, V gene, CDR3 DNA, CDR3 protein. The D gene is left open where the match is weak. Size is stated for part of the rows, as once, few or many counts, or as a class when the clone is expanded.

TRBJ1-4,18,-,-,TRBV7-9,TGTGCCAGCAGCTCCCACCGGGGGACCGGTGCGGTATCTGAAAAACTGTTTTTT,CASSSHRGTGAVSEKLFF
TRBJ1-2,15,-,TRBD1,TRBV6-5,TGTGCCAGCAGAACGGAAAAACAGGGGGCGCATGGCTACACCTTC,CASRTEKQGAHGYTF
TRBJ2-2,16,-,-,TRBV6-5,TGTGCCAGCAGTTACTCCCGGACAGCTAATACCGGGGAGCTGTTTTTT,CASSYSRTANTGELFF
TRBJ2-5,14,-,-,TRBV9,TGTGCCAGCTCCGGAGGACCAAACCAAGAGACCCAGTACTTC,CASSGGPNQETQYF
TRBJ2-1,16,-,-,TRBV5-4,TGTGCCAGCCACGGGGGGGCAGGGGGAATCTACAATGAGCAGTTCTTC,CASHGGAGGIYNEQFF
TRBJ2-1,12,-,TRBD1,TRBV12-3/TRBV12-4,TGTGCCAGCACCTTTGACAGGGAACTCCTGTTCTTC,CASTFDRELLFF
TRBJ2-3,13,-,-,TRBV27,TGTGCCAGCAGTTTAGACCCGACTTATACGCAGTATTTT,CASSLDPTYTQYF
TRBJ2-3,16,-,TRBD1,TRBV24-1,TGTGCCACCAGTGATGAGAACAGGGGTTACACAGATACGCAGTATTTT,CATSDENRGYTDTQYF
TRBJ2-5,14,-,TRBD2,TRBV6-2/TRBV6-3,TGTGCCAGCAGTCGGCGGGGGGAAAAAGAGACCCAGTACTTC,CASSRRGEKETQYF
TRBJ1-6,14,-,TRBD1,TRBV6-5,TGTGCCAGCAGTACGAGGGACAGGGTATCACCCCTCCACTTT,CASSTRDRVSPLHF
TRBJ2-7,13,-,-,TRBV6-5,TGTGCCAGCAGTTACGGTCCTAACTACGAGCAGTACTTC,CASSYGPNYEQYF
TRBJ1-1,13,-,-,TRBV29-1,TGCAGCGTTTTCGAGAATTTGAACACTGAAGCTTTCTTT,CSVFENLNTEAFF
TRBJ1-2,13,-,-,TRBV27,TGTGCCAGCAGTCCGGACAGCTTCTATGGCTACACCTTC,CASSPDSFYGYTF
TRBJ1-2,14,-,TRBD1,TRBV28,TGTGCCAGCCGCAGGGGGCGCAGGTCGGATGGCTACACCTTC,CASRRGRRSDGYTF
TRBJ2-3,17,-,-,TRBV7-2,TGTGCCAGCAGCTTAGGGTACAGATCGCTTAGCACAGATACGCAGTATTTT,CASSLGYRSLSTDTQYF
TRBJ1-5,13,-,-,TRBV4-1,TGCGCCAGCAGCCCCCAGGTCCATCAGCCCCAGCATTTT,CASSPQVHQPQHF
TRBJ2-1,14,-,-,TRBV6-5,TGTGCCAGCGGATCACAGGGTTTCTACAATGAGCAGTTCTTC,CASGSQGFYNEQFF
TRBJ1-6,14,few,TRBD1,TRBV30,TGTGCCTGGAGTCCCGGGACAGCAAATTCACCCCTCCACTTT,CAWSPGTANSPLHF
TRBJ1-6,15,-,-,TRBV6-5,TGTGCCAGCAGTCGAGCCCGGGTCGGGAATTCACCCCTCCACTTT,CASSRARVGNSPLHF
TRBJ1-1,16,-,TRBD1,TRBV7-3,TGTGCCAGCTTCCCGGGACAGGGAAAATTGAACACTGAAGCTTTCTTT,CASFPGQGKLNTEAFF
TRBJ1-1,14,-,-,TRBV4-1,TGCGCCAGCAGCCAAGACCAGGGGAACACTGAAGCTTTCTTT,CASSQDQGNTEAFF
TRBJ1-5,13,-,TRBD1,TRBV2,TGTGCCAGCAGTACACAGGGGGATCAGCCCCAGCATTTT,CASSTQGDQPQHF
TRBJ1-1,13,-,-,TRBV6-5,TGTGCCAGCAGTTACTCGATGGCGGCTGAAGCTTTCTTT,CASSYSMAAEAFF
TRBJ1-3,13,once,-,TRBV29-1,TGCAGCGTTGAGGGCAGGGCTGGAAACACCATATATTTT,CSVEGRAGNTIYF
TRBJ2-7,12,-,-,TRBV18,TGTGCCAGTAGGGGGTCCTCCTACGAGCAGTACTTC,CASRGSSYEQYF
TRBJ2-5,15,-,TRBD2,TRBV11-2,TGTGCCAGCAGCTTAGAACGGGGGGGCCGGGAGACCCAGTACTTC,CASSLERGGRETQYF
TRBJ2-7,13,few,-,TRBV25-1,TGTGCCAGCAGTGGTTCGGGTTCCTACGAGCAGTACTTC,CASSGSGSYEQYF
TRBJ1-5,14,-,TRBD1,TRBV18,TGTGCCAGCTCACCCTTGACAGGGGAACAGCCCCAGCATTTT,CASSPLTGEQPQHF
TRBJ1-1,15,once,-,TRBV18,TGTGCCAGCGCCAAAGGAGGGAGAATGAACACTGAAGCTTTCTTT,CASAKGGRMNTEAFF